Here is one T cell receptor (beta chain) with its context. The target antigen is unknown. The data belong to a study of T cell responses to AZD1222 COVID-19 vaccine. Study-wide results and caveats: There were repertoire samples only from the period after the peak T cell response. Reportedly, close to half of spike-specific TCRs are directed against unmutated variant regions. Two AZD1222 administrations were followed by greater Spike-specific TCR breadth and depth.

Trimming removed 1 base at V and 6 bases at J, with 6 bases between. The V gene's germline CDR1 is SNHLY and CDR2 FYNNEI. CDR3 length equals 12 residues. This table comes from immunoSEQ multiplex PCR, and its TCRdb copy is limited to in-frame clones, with some not included. The repertoire includes under 110,000 clones, less than 95% of them detected once, and 7% to 9% sits in the top ten. This TCR was sampled from an adult who received the AZD1222 COVID-19 vaccine. The chain uses TRBV2 and TRBJ1-2; no definite D call. The starting material was peripheral blood, obtained 28 days after the second AZD1222 dose. The CDR3 DNA sequence: TGTGCCAGCAGTGAAGATGTAGATGGCTACACCTTC. This sequence encodes CASSEDVDGYTF.